A selection of T cell receptor beta chains follows, all from one sample in a study of T cells expressing NK-cell markers. From its re-call of the 5' RACE reads, TCRdb lists each CDR3 protein once, without DNA. This sample's clone table lists about 460,000 distinct CDR3 sequences. The sample comprised blood T cells: a sorted CD56 or NKG2C T cell subset, CD4+ or CD8+ T cells, or bulk PBMC T cells (not recorded which). The receptors stem from a woman aged 45-65 years in good health. The CDR3 runs from the conserved cysteine through the conserved F or W.

v_call: TRBV20-1
j_call: TRBJ1-5
cdr3_aa: CSALAGNSNQPQHF

v_call: TRBV29-1
j_call: TRBJ2-7
cdr3_aa: CSVEAPNYEQYF

v_call: TRBV18
j_call: TRBJ1-5
cdr3_aa: CASSETMTNQPQHF

v_call: TRBV12-3/TRBV12-4
j_call: TRBJ1-2
cdr3_aa: CASSLGTVRNYGYTF

v_call: TRBV27
j_call: TRBJ1-1
cdr3_aa: CASSYTNLNTEAFF

v_call: TRBV3-1
j_call: TRBJ2-1
cdr3_aa: CASSQTSGRSNEQFF

v_call: TRBV29-1
j_call: TRBJ2-7
cdr3_aa: CSVGIHLPLASGSAYEQYF

v_call: TRBV4-1
j_call: TRBJ2-2
cdr3_aa: CASSQERGSGLGELFF

v_call: TRBV19
j_call: TRBJ2-1
cdr3_aa: CASRLAGGPWNEQFF

v_call: TRBV16
j_call: TRBJ1-1
cdr3_aa: CASSQRDRVTEAFF

v_call: TRBV11-2
j_call: TRBJ1-1
cdr3_aa: CASTLGTNRGTEAFF

v_call: TRBV11-2
j_call: TRBJ2-7
cdr3_aa: CASSPGLANSPYEQYF

v_call: TRBV5-1
j_call: TRBJ2-5
cdr3_aa: CASSFFTSGGVETQYF

v_call: TRBV13
j_call: TRBJ2-1
cdr3_aa: CASSLFYRTPNNEQFF

v_call: TRBV20-1
j_call: TRBJ2-3
cdr3_aa: CSARELSGRMDTQYF

v_call: TRBV20-1
j_call: TRBJ2-3
cdr3_aa: CSARDPLLRDTQYF

v_call: TRBV10-2
j_call: TRBJ2-7
cdr3_aa: CASSGQRTYEQYF

v_call: TRBV5-1
j_call: TRBJ2-1
cdr3_aa: CASSLAGTSGRASEQFF

v_call: TRBV29-1
j_call: TRBJ2-4
cdr3_aa: CSVQGVLSKNIQYF

v_call: TRBV5-1
j_call: TRBJ2-1
cdr3_aa: CASSLVLLAGYNEQFF

v_call: TRBV4-1
j_call: TRBJ1-2
cdr3_aa: CASSQDVGGYTF

v_call: TRBV11-2
j_call: TRBJ2-3
cdr3_aa: CACVLGAASTDTQYF